This TCR beta chain was observed in a study of post-analysis software for immune sequencing data (dated by TCRdb to 2013 to 2016). At the level of the whole study: Relapsing-remitting, secondary progressive and progressive-relapsing multiple sclerosis were recorded as disease courses, and subtype annotation was lacking for some patients. The multiple sclerosis patient repertoires were compared with about a dozen previously published healthy control repertoires from donors aged roughly 6 to 27 years. A subset of samples was prepared in parallel using single-end sample barcoding, then pooled and co-amplified after Illumina adapter ligation.

Paper-wide results and their limitations: Significantly lower normalized Chao1 diversity was found in multiple sclerosis patients than in controls, suggesting substantial peripheral T-cell clonal expansion. The multiple sclerosis patient group was slightly younger than the control group. When samples were clustered directly using the F measure, samples prepared in the same batch co-clustered strongly, which prompted a batch-effect correction. Patients showed significantly higher frequencies than controls for roughly 5 TRBV segments, among them TRBV5-6, TRBV5-1 and TRBV20-1.

At the junction V is shortened by 7 bases and J by 5 bases, with 13 bases in between. Taken from the germline V gene, the CDR1 and CDR2 loops are SGHTA and FQGNSA. The cysteine opens and the phenylalanine closes a CDR3 of 13 amino acids. CDR3 DNA is the only sequence kept; it has 39 bases, read in frame from the first base. As concerns this clonotype: This clone's antigen is unknown. Base qualities are missing; no much larger clone stands one base away.

To demonstrate the VDJtools post-analysis software, TCR beta repertoires were profiled from the peripheral blood of roughly 14 young patients with multiple sclerosis. The multiple sclerosis patients were children and adolescents between roughly 6 and 16 years of age. Library preparation employed PCR. Sequenced using an Illumina HiSeq 2500. To reduce PCR and sequencing biases, unique molecular identifiers were built into the TCR beta cDNA libraries. Approximately 500,000 cDNA molecules were obtained per 1 to 10 million input T cells, so each molecule approximated one T cell. The patient libraries were prepared and sequenced with the same protocol used for the earlier healthy control dataset. Samples belonging to the same batch were prepared together, multiplexed and sequenced on a shared HiSeq lane. The original methods were these. MIGEC was used to process the raw barcoded reads, and molecular identifier groups with only a single read were discarded before consensus assembly and CDR3 extraction. Clonotype tables were post-analysed with VDJtools, normalizing diversity by down-sampling all datasets to the smallest sample size. Repertoire overlap clustering matched CDR3 amino acid but not nucleotide sequences to correct batch-related cross-sample contamination. Through fastp at Q25 and MiXCR, TCRdb rebuilt clones from the public reads, retaining in-frame beta chains. Rows are combined by CDR3 protein, so each entry shows the most common genes and DNA. V and J calls and clone size were set by TCRdb, not the authors. Recorded for this sample are over 250,000 distinct CDR3 sequences; approximately 34% of them occurred a single time. Approximately 4.6% of the sample is in the top ten clones.

The sequenced sample consisted of blood. This sequence uses TRBV7-2 and TRBJ2-3; the D gene is perhaps TRBD2, on 6 matching bases. This TCR derives from a girl under 18 with multiple sclerosis. The DNA sequence is as follows: TGTGCCAGCATGAAGGCGGGAAGAGATACGCAGTATTTT. Its protein is CASMKAGRDTQYF. Full variable domain (CDR3 extended with the reference TRBV7-2 and TRBJ2-3 proteins): GAGVSQSPSNKVTEKGKDVELRCDPISGHTALYWYRQSLGQGLEFLIYFQGNSAPDKSGLPSDRFSAERTGGSVSTLTIQRTQQEDSAVYLCASMKAGRDTQYFGPGTRLTVL.